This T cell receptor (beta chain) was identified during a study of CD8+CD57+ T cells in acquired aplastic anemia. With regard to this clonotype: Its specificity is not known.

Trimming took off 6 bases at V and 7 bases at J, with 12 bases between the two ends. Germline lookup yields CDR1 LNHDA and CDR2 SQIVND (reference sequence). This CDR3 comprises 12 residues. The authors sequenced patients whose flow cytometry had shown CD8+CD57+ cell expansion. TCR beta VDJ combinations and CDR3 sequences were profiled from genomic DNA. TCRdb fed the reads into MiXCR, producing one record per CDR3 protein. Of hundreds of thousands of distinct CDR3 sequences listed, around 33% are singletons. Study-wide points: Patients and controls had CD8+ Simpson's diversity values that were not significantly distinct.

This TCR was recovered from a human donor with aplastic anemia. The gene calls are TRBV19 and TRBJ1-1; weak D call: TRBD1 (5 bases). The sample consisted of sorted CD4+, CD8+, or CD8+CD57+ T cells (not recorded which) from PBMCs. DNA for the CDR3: TGTGCCAGTAGCCGAGACAGTTTTGAAGCTTTCTTT. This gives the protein CASSRDSFEAFF.